This T cell receptor (beta chain) stems from a study of type 1 regulatory T cells. Turning to the study itself: An in vitro protocol generated T-allo10, a Tr1-enriched, alloantigen-specific CD4 T cell product.

Regarding the study as a whole: Tr1 cells had a more restricted TCR repertoire than non-Tr1 cells.

For this clonotype: The target antigen is unknown.

Each CDR3 protein gets one entry after TCRdb re-called the reads with MiXCR. The sample holds roughly 65,000 distinct CDR3 sequences, around 49% seen once. V shed 4 bases and J 6 bases; nucleotides not matched to a gene: 7. Germline CDR1 reads SGHRS; CDR2 reads YFSETQ. The CDR3 consists of 14 residues. Sequenced input: cultured non-Tr1 T cells, either the whole culture or a sorted T cell fraction (not recorded which). The TCR originated in a human donor in good health. The genes are TRBV5-1 and TRBJ2-4, with 7 bases aligning to TRBD1. The CDR3 loop reads CASSAMTGLNIQYF. As DNA, the CDR3 is TGCGCCAGCAGCGCGATGACAGGGTTAAACATTCAGTACTTC.